Listed below are T cell receptor beta chains from one sample, sequenced in a study of blood T cell repertoires in COVID-19. The table came from immunoSEQ multiplex PCR; TCRdb's copy has only in-frame clones and leaves some out. The sample consists of about 80,000 clones, about 91% of them appearing once. The sequencing sample was made of peripheral blood. The source of these receptors is an elderly woman with acute or convalescent COVID-19. CDR3s include the opening cysteine and the closing phenylalanine or tryptophan. Each record gives: clone size, V gene, J gene, D gene, CDR3 protein, CDR3 DNA. A D gene is named only where the DNA matches it firmly. Some rows have no size entry. The others give once, few or many, or a class for an expanded clone.

>-|TRBV5-5|TRBJ2-7|-
CASSLYVGLSSYEQYF
TGTGCCAGCAGCTTGTATGTGGGACTGAGCTCCTACGAGCAGTACTTC
>-|TRBV19|TRBJ2-1|TRBD2
CASSIQRGNNEQFF
TGTGCCAGTAGTATTCAGCGGGGAAACAATGAGCAGTTCTTC
>-|TRBV7-9|TRBJ1-4|-
CASSLRAGVNNEKLFF
TGTGCCAGCAGCTTACGGGCAGGGGTAAATAATGAAAAACTGTTTTTT
>-|TRBV11-2|TRBJ1-5|TRBD1
CASSGDRGTNQPQHF
TGTGCCAGCAGCGGGGACAGGGGTACTAATCAGCCCCAGCATTTT
>-|TRBV4-2|TRBJ1-5|-
CASSREPGGENQPQHF
TGTGCCAGCAGCCGGGAGCCCGGAGGGGAGAATCAGCCCCAGCATTTT
>once|TRBV2|TRBJ2-7|TRBD1
CASSAQTGTHEQYF
TGTGCCAGCAGTGCTCAGACAGGGACCCACGAGCAGTACTTC
>-|TRBV5-8|TRBJ1-2|-
CASSFPLAASVGYTF
TGTGCCAGCAGCTTTCCCCTGGCGGCTTCCGTAGGCTACACCTTC
>-|TRBV5-1|TRBJ1-1|-
CASSTGHLNVAFF
TGCGCCAGCAGCACGGGACACCTGAACGTGGCTTTCTTT
>-|TRBV25-1|TRBJ1-4|TRBD1
CASTRTGGDEKLFF
TGTGCCAGCACCAGGACAGGGGGCGATGAAAAACTGTTTTTT
>-|TRBV23-1|TRBJ2-1|-
CASSLVFRSYNEQFF
TGCGCCAGCAGTCTAGTTTTCCGATCCTACAATGAGCAGTTCTTC
>-|TRBV19|TRBJ1-2|TRBD1
CASNPTGGGYGYTF
TGTGCCAGTAACCCGACAGGGGGAGGCTATGGCTACACCTTC
>-|TRBV5-1|TRBJ1-3|-
CASSLELSGNTIYF
TGCGCCAGCAGCTTGGAGCTGTCTGGAAACACCATATATTTT
>-|TRBV6-6|TRBJ2-3|-
CASSYSRADRTDTQYF
TGTGCCAGCAGTTACTCGAGGGCGGACCGCACAGATACGCAGTATTTT
>-|TRBV6-8|TRBJ1-2|-
CASSLKTGRIYRRIYGYTF
TGTGCCAGTAGTCTAAAAACCGGGAGAATATACCGGAGGATCTATGGCTACACCTTC
>-|TRBV7-2|TRBJ1-5|-
CASSYRAEQPQHF
TGTGCCAGCAGTTACAGGGCGGAACAGCCCCAGCATTTT
>-|TRBV7-2|TRBJ2-1|TRBD1
CASSLDRAGGGEQFF
TGTGCCAGCAGCTTAGATCGGGCAGGGGGCGGTGAGCAGTTCTTC
>-|TRBV7-2|TRBJ1-2|-
CASSLARGSNYGYTF
TGTGCCAGCAGCTTAGCGAGAGGGTCCAACTATGGCTACACCTTC
>-|TRBV5-4|TRBJ2-7|-
CASSLTGGGNYEQYF
TGTGCCAGCAGCTTGACAGGGGGGGGAAATTACGAGCAGTACTTC
>-|TRBV6-5|TRBJ2-7|-
CAISNPTRRNEQYF
TGTGCCATATCAAACCCGACACGGAGGAACGAGCAGTACTTC
>-|TRBV5-6|TRBJ2-2|TRBD2
CASRRGEYTGELFF
TGTGCCAGCAGACGGGGGGAATACACCGGGGAGCTGTTTTTT
>-|TRBV7-8|TRBJ2-7|TRBD1
CASSWDRVPYEQYF
TGTGCCAGCAGCTGGGACAGGGTACCCTACGAGCAGTACTTC
>once|TRBV19|TRBJ1-6|-
CASHIGERNSPLHF
TGTGCCAGCCATATTGGGGAGAGAAATTCACCCCTCCACTTT
>-|TRBV7-9|TRBJ1-4|-
CASSQRGLWTNEKLFF
TGTGCCAGCAGCCAGCGAGGGTTATGGACTAATGAAAAACTGTTTTTT